This T cell receptor (beta chain) was found in a study of response to subunit inactivated influenza vaccine. TCRdb analysed the RT-PCR reads with MiXCR anew, one entry per CDR3 protein. The sample has about 830,000 distinct CDR3 sequences, roughly 20% seen once. This CDR3 contains 15 residues. This clonotype was detected many times. The antigen remains unidentified. Findings and limits, study-wide: Few new T cells, the authors suggested, are recruited by each seasonal influenza vaccination.

The chain carries TRBV21-1 and TRBJ1-5. TRBV21-1 is tagged as a pseudogene. The material sequenced was PBMCs from blood, taken roughly 5 days after vaccination. This sequence originates from a man aged 50-60 years who received an inactivated influenza vaccine. The CDR3: CASSKAGGEAQPQHF. The CDR3, as DNA: TGTGCCAGCAGCAAAGCCGGAGGGGAAGCTCAGCCCCAGCATTTT.